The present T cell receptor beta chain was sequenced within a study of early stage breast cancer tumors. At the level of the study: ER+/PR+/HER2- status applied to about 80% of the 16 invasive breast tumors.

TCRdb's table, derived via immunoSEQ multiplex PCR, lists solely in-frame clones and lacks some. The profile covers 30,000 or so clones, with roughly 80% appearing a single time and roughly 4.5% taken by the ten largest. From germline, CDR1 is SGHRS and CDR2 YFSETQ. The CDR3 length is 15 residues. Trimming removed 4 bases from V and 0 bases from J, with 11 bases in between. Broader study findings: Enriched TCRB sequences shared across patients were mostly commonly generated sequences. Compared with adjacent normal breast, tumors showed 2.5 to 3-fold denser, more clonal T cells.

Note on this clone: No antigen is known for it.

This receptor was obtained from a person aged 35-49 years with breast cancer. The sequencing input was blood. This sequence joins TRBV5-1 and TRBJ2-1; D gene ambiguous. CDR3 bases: TGCGCCAGCAGCCCCGACTCGAGCTCCTACAATGAGCAGTTCTTC. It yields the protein CASSPDSSSYNEQFF.